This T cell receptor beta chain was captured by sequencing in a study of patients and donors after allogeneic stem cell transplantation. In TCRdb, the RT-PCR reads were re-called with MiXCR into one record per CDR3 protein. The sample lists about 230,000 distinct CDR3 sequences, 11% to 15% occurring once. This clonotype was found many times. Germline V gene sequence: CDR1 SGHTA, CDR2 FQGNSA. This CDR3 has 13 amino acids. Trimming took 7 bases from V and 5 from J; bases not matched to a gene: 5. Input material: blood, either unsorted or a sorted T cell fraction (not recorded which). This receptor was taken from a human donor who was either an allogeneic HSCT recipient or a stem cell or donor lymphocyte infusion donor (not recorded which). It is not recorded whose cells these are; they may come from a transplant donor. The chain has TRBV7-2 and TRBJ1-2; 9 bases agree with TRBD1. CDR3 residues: CASTGQGPYGYTF. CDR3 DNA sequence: TGTGCCAGCACCGGACAGGGGCCTTATGGCTACACCTTC.